The 2 T cell receptor beta chains below come from one sample, sequenced in a study of cytomegalovirus exposure and HLA in healthy donors. The PCR employed 60 Vbeta primers together with 13 Jbeta primers. Clones were read by immunoSEQ multiplex PCR, and TCRdb kept only the in-frame ones, dropping some. The sample lists 95,000 to 150,000 clones, roughly 9% seen once, with less than 6.5% in the top ten. The sequenced sample was PBMCs. Receptors were obtained from a middle-aged woman in good health and CMV-seropositive.

A few counts support this clone. The chain carries TRBV7-8 and TRBJ2-5; D might be TRBD1 (6 bases). In germline, CDR1 is SGHVS, CDR2 FQNEAQ. CDR3 size: 15 residues. V gave up 1 base and J gave up 5 bases, with 14 bases separating them. The DNA of the CDR3 is TGTGCCAGCAGCTTAGACGCTCAGGGGTGGGAGACCCAGTACTTC. Translating it yields CASSLDAQGWETQYF.

In its sample, this clone was seen a few times. The chain recombines TRBV5-1 with TRBJ2-6; D is unresolved. Germline loops: CDR1 SGHRS, CDR2 YFSETQ. The CDR3 sequence is 17 residues long. Between the trimmed V and J ends, which lost 0 bases and 3 bases, there was a span of 13 bases. DNA for the CDR3: TGCGCCAGCAGCTTGGGATTCCAGTTTGGTGGGGCCAACGTCCTGACTTTC. This encodes CASSLGFQFGGANVLTF.